The sequence of this T cell receptor beta chain was determined in a study of tumor-infiltrating lymphocytes in primary liver carcinoma. As to this clonotype: Sequence at one end of the junction differs from germline and may be a read error.

Total RNA (around 500 ng) served as template for TCR beta cDNA synthesis primed by a constant-region primer. Libraries for TCR beta were built through three nested multiplex PCR rounds, which together made up a slightly modified ARM-PCR procedure. A C-beta reverse primer was combined with TRBV1-TRBV30 forward primers in the first two PCR rounds, and each round had around 11 cycles. TCRdb reprocessed the multiplex PCR reads via MiXCR and lists one record per CDR3 protein. The sample includes roughly 50,000 distinct CDR3 sequences, around 79% seen only once; the top ten take 25%. Joint extraction of RNA and DNA used roughly 19-33 mg of bulk tissue that was unsorted. Germline V gives CDR1 SQVTM, CDR2 ANQGSEA. This CDR3 contains 12 residues.

The gene calls are TRBV29-1 and TRBJ1-2; no clear D gene. The receptor comes from a middle-aged man with primary liver carcinoma and hepatitis B virus infection. The sequenced sample was liver tumor tissue from sampling region 2. The subset denotes: tumor region T2, inferior pole. The CDR3 sequence: CSVEDEGYGYTF. CDR3 bases: TGCAGCGTTGAAGACGAGGGCTATGGCTACACATTC. Using reference TRBV29-1 and TRBJ1-2 for the parts outside the CDR3, the full variable domain is SAVISQKPSRDICQRGTSLTIQCQVDSQVTMMFWYRQQPGQSLTLIATANQGSEATYESGFVIDKFPISRPNLTFSTLTVSNMSPEDSSIYLCSVEDEGYGYTFGSGTRLTVV.